The 21 T cell receptor beta chains presented below share a single source sample, sequenced in a study of OX40 agonist ivuxolimab in advanced cancers. The assay was immunoSEQ multiplex PCR, and TCRdb's table has in-frame clones only and misses some. The data show about 59,000 clones, 65% to 90% seen once. This sample comprised CD4+ or CD8+ T cells sorted from blood, obtained in a trial of the OX40 agonist ivuxolimab. Source of these receptors: an adult with an advanced solid tumor such as melanoma, head and neck, liver or kidney cancer.

The chain has TRBV28 and TRBJ1-3; perhaps TRBD1 as D (5 bases). V dropped 7 bases and J dropped 7 bases, with 23 bases sitting between them. In germline, CDR1 is MDHEN, CDR2 SYDVKM. This CDR3 region has 16 residues. The CDR3 nucleotides are TGTGCCAGCACCCCGGGGGGTTTATCTTTGAGGAACACCATATATTTT. Amino acids: CASTPGGLSLRNTIYF.

The chain combines TRBV29-1 with TRBJ1-5; tentatively, D is TRBD1 (5 bases). CDR3 size: 12 residues. In germline, CDR1 is SQVTM, CDR2 ANQGSEA. Between the trimmed V and J ends, which lost 4 bases and 4 bases, there was a span of 8 bases. This CDR3 reads CSVGDGNQPQHF. The CDR3 DNA reads as TGCAGCGTTGGGGACGGAAATCAGCCCCAGCATTTT.

Comment on this clone: One end of the junction is discordant with germline, which a read error may explain. Here the CDR3 reads CASCQGGILSNEKLFF. For the CDR3, the DNA is TGTGCTAGCTGTCAGGGGGGAATCTTATCTAATGAAAAGCTGTTTTTT. This chain uses TRBV12-5 with TRBJ1-4, with 7 bases lining up with TRBD1. This CDR3 has 16 amino acids. The germline V gene encodes CDR1 LGHNT and CDR2 FRNRAP.

The rearrangement uses TRBV5-1 and TRBJ2-5; no definite D call. The CDR3 covers 13 residues. Germline CDR1 SGHRS, CDR2 YFSETQ. The V gene lost 2 bases and the J gene lost 4 bases, with 9 bases spanning the gap. The CDR3, as DNA: TGCGCCAGCAGCTTACTCGGCTTAGAGACCCAGTACTTC. As protein: CASSLLGLETQYF.

The chain employs TRBV4-1 and TRBJ2-1, with 7 nucleotides matching TRBD2. The V segment lost 3 bases and the J segment 8 bases; nucleotides outside the gene matches: 10. The CDR3 sequence is 15 residues long. Germline V gene sequence: CDR1 MGHRA, CDR2 YSYEKL. Here the CDR3 reads CASSQGGSRAHEQFF. Here the CDR3 DNA reads TGCGCCAGCAGCCAGGGGGGGAGCAGGGCCCATGAGCAGTTCTTC.

The chain carries TRBV2 and TRBJ1-2; D remains ambiguous. The CDR3 has 13 residues. V dropped 7 bases and J dropped 1 base, with 10 bases sitting between them. The germline V gene has CDR1 SNHLY and CDR2 FYNNEI. As DNA, the CDR3 is TGTGCCAGCATGATAGAAATTAACTATGGCTACACCTTC. Amino acid sequence: CASMIEINYGYTF.

A few counts support this clone. The genes are TRBV19 and TRBJ2-5; a weak D match, TRBD2 (6 bases). This CDR3 is built from 16 residues. V dropped 5 bases and J dropped 2 bases, with 18 bases sitting between them. Germline CDR1 LNHDA, CDR2 SQIVND (reference sequence). DNA for the CDR3: TGTGCCAGTAGTGGCCTGCGGGGCGCGAATCAAGAGACCCAGTACTTC. Translation gives CASSGLRGANQETQYF.

This clone was counted only a few times. The chain joins TRBV7-6 to TRBJ1-3, with D possibly being TRBD1 (5 bases). CDR1 SGHVS and CDR2 FNYEAQ come from the germline V gene. The CDR3 loop spans 14 amino acids. The V and J ends lost 6 bases and 0 bases respectively, with 9 bases between them. The DNA for the CDR3 is TGTGCCAGCAGTTCGGGGGGCTCTGGAAACACCATATATTTT. It encodes CASSSGGSGNTIYF.

This clone was picked up one time. The rearrangement joins TRBV18 to TRBJ1-5; 8 bases map to TRBD1. The junction had 5 bases not matched to a gene; V was cut back by 5 bases and J by 2 bases. The CDR3 is 15 residues long. Germline V gene data show CDR1 as KGHSH and CDR2 as LQKENI. The CDR3 bases are TGTGCCAGCTCAGCCGGGACAGGAGGCAATCAGCCCCAGCATTTT. Its translation is CASSAGTGGNQPQHF. The variable domain in full, completed from reference TRBV18 and TRBJ1-5, reads NAGVMQNPRHLVRRRGQEARLRCSPMKGHSHVYWYRQLPEEGLKFMVYLQKENIIDESGMPKERFSAEFPKEGPSILRIQQVVRGDSAAYFCASSAGTGGNQPQHFGDGTRLSIL.

V usage is TRBV27 and J usage is TRBJ2-1; either TRBD1 or TRBD2 may fit D (5 bases each). The length of the CDR3 is 14 residues. The V gene lost 3 bases and the J gene lost 4 bases, with 10 bases spanning the gap. Germline V gene sequence: CDR1 MNHEY, CDR2 SMNVEV (reference sequence). CDR3 nucleotides: TGTGCCAGCAGTTTGGGGCGGGCTTACAATGAGCAGTTCTTC. This translates into CASSLGRAYNEQFF.

The V gene is TRBV7-2, the J gene TRBJ2-7; 8 positions agree with TRBD2. Germline assignment: CDR1 SGHTA and CDR2 FQGNSA. Losses at the gene ends were 5 bases for V and 10 bases for J; bases not matched to a gene: 7. The CDR3 is 12 residues long. The CDR3 region has the DNA TGTGCCAGCAGCGAGACTAGCGATTCACAGTACTTC. It codes for CASSETSDSQYF.

V and J are TRBV28 and TRBJ1-2; maybe TRBD1 (6 bases). The V gene lost 4 bases and the J gene lost 5 bases, with 8 bases spanning the gap. Germline V CDR1 and CDR2: MDHEN, SYDVKM. This CDR3 region has 12 residues. CDR3 bases: TGTGCCAGCAGTTCAGGGGTTTATGGCTACACCTTC. Translated, it gives CASSSGVYGYTF.

This clone was found once. The V and J genes are TRBV21-1 and TRBJ2-4; TRBD2, the table's D call, was not compared with the DNA. TRBV21-1 is assigned pseudogene status. The CDR3 is 18 amino acids. CDR3 nucleotides: TGTGCCAGCAGCGAAGTAGCGGTGGGGCCCTTAGCCAAAAACATTCAGTACTTC. This codes for CASSEVAVGPLAKNIQYF.

The V gene is TRBV5-1, the J gene TRBJ1-1, with D unresolved. V lost 0 bases to trimming and J lost 8 bases, with 8 bases between them. The length of the CDR3 is 12 residues. Germline CDR1 and CDR2: SGHRS and YFSETQ. In DNA form, the CDR3 reads TGCGCCAGCAGCTTGGTAGGTTCCGAAGCTTTCTTT. It encodes CASSLVGSEAFF. Looking up the rest from reference TRBV5-1 and TRBJ1-1 gives the full variable domain: KAGVTQTPRYLIKTRGQQVTLSCSPISGHRSVSWYQQTPGQGLQFLFEYFSETQRNKGNFPGRFSGRQFSNSRSEMNVSTLELGDSALYLCASSLVGSEAFFGQGTRLTVV.

The chain combines TRBV18 with TRBJ2-1; a possible D gene is TRBD1 (5 bases). The germline V and J ends were trimmed by 2 bases and 3 bases, with 14 bases remaining between them. This CDR3 contains 16 residues. Germline V lookup: CDR1 KGHSH, CDR2 LQKENI. The CDR3 DNA sequence: TGTGCCAGCTCACCAGTGCCAGGGCCCCTCTACAATGAGCAGTTCTTC. Its protein is CASSPVPGPLYNEQFF.

V and J are TRBV5-1 and TRBJ1-1; no clear D. The V gene's germline CDR1 is SGHRS and CDR2 YFSETQ. CDR3 length: 15 residues. With 0 bases removed from V and 2 bases from J, the gap between germline ends came to 11 bases. The CDR3 DNA is TGCGCCAGCAGCTTGGGACTCCTTTCTAACACTGAAGCTTTCTTT. Protein product: CASSLGLLSNTEAFF.

The rearrangement links TRBV7-8 to TRBJ2-1; D is perhaps TRBD2 (6 bases). The germline V and J ends were trimmed by 2 bases and 7 bases, with 15 bases remaining between them. There are 15 residues in the CDR3. The germline gives CDR1 SGHVS, CDR2 FQNEAQ. The CDR3 region is CASSLSHGSSNEQFF. DNA of the CDR3: TGTGCCAGCAGCTTAAGTCACGGGAGCTCGAATGAGCAGTTCTTC.

This clone was picked up a small number of times. This rearrangement joins TRBV30 to TRBJ1-5, with 7 bases identical to TRBD1. CDR3 length: 17 residues. Unmatched junction bases numbered 15, after V lost 5 bases and J lost 2 bases. CDR1 is GTSNPN and CDR2 is SVGIG in the germline V gene (reference sequence). The CDR3 nucleotides are TGTGCCTGGGGCAAGGGACAGAGGGGTTTGGGCAATCAGCCCCAGCATTTT. Translated, it gives CAWGKGQRGLGNQPQHF. Based on the CDR3 plus reference TRBV30 and TRBJ1-5, the full variable domain is SQTIHQWPATLVQPVGSPLSLECTVEGTSNPNLYWYRQAAGRGLQLLFYSVGIGQISSEVPQNLSASRPQDRQFILSSKKLLLSDSGFYLCAWGKGQRGLGNQPQHFGDGTRLSIL.

The V and J genes are TRBV5-4 and TRBJ2-5; weak D call: TRBD2 (5 bases). Germline lookup yields CDR1 SGHNT and CDR2 YYREEE (reference sequence). The CDR3 runs to 15 residues. V lost 4 bases and J 2 bases, leaving 15 bases between the germline ends. The CDR3 protein is CASSPSPGRQETQYF. As DNA, the CDR3 is TGTGCCAGCAGCCCCTCTCCGGGAAGACAAGAGACCCAGTACTTC.

The chain has TRBV7-6 and TRBJ2-1, with 8 bases fitting TRBD2. The V gene's germline CDR1 is SGHVS and CDR2 FNYEAQ. J was trimmed by 8 bases and V by 1 base; bases with no gene match: 13. CDR3 size: 17 residues. Here the CDR3 reads CASSLGRGGARSDEQFF. CDR3 in DNA: TGTGCCAGCAGCTTAGGTCGGGGGGGGGCACGTTCGGATGAGCAGTTCTTC.

CDR3 coding DNA: TGTGCCATCAGCCGGGACGGAAACTACGAGCAGTACTTC. It codes for CAISRDGNYEQYF. The gene calls are TRBV10-3 and TRBJ2-7; D is tentatively TRBD1 or TRBD2 (5 bases each). Trimming left V 6 bases short and J 3 bases short, with 12 bases between. Germline CDR1 is ENHRY and CDR2 is SYGVKD. CDR3 length equals 13 residues.